One and the same sample provided the 24 T cell receptor beta chains below, sequenced in a study of cytomegalovirus exposure and HLA in healthy donors. Primers included in the PCR were 60 Vbeta and 13 Jbeta primers. Here immunoSEQ multiplex PCR was the method, and the copy in TCRdb shows in-frame clones only, minus some. This sample has 70,000 to 90,000 clones, with about 77% found just once. Material: PBMCs. Every receptor here comes from a man in his 60s in good health and CMV-seronegative.

This chain links TRBV2 with TRBJ2-1; 9 bases fit TRBD1. Germline CDR1 reads SNHLY; CDR2 reads FYNNEI. V dropped 8 bases and J dropped 0; count of bases not matched to a gene: 5. This CDR3 comprises 15 residues. CDR3 DNA sequence: TGTGCCAGCGCCAGACAGGGGGACTCCTACAATGAGCAGTTCTTC. It specifies CASARQGDSYNEQFF.

This clone was recorded only once. CDR3 in DNA: TGTGCCAGCCGGCCGGGCGGGGGGGTGGGTACGCAGTATTTT. Amino acids: CASRPGGGVGTQYF. The rearrangement uses TRBV19 and TRBJ2-3; 9 bases align to TRBD2. Germline V lookup: CDR1 LNHDA, CDR2 SQIVND (reference sequence). The junction had 12 bases not matched to a gene; V was cut back by 9 bases and J by 8 bases. The CDR3 totals 14 residues.

This chain links TRBV30 with TRBJ2-1; weak D call: TRBD1 (6 bases). Per germline, CDR1 GTSNPN and CDR2 SVGIG (reference sequence). This CDR3 has 13 amino acids. V lost 4 bases and J lost 4, with 11 bases in between. The CDR3 is CAWNPDSYNEQFF. CDR3 nucleotides: TGTGCCTGGAATCCGGACAGTTACAATGAGCAGTTCTTC.

This clone was seen a handful of times. The chain employs TRBV19 and TRBJ1-5, with D maybe TRBD1 (6 bases). The CDR3 length is 15 residues. Trimming pared 6 bases from V and 5 bases from J, leaving 17 bases between. Germline CDR1 reads LNHDA; CDR2 reads SQIVND (reference sequence). The CDR3 coding sequence is TGTGCCAGTAGGGTACTAGGGGAGGGGGATCAGCCCCAGCATTTT. Protein product: CASRVLGEGDQPQHF.

The chain recombines TRBV5-1 with TRBJ2-7; 9 bases line up with TRBD2. V lost 4 bases and J lost 6; bases outside the gene matches: 11. CDR3 size: 15 residues. Germline V gene lookup returns CDR1 SGHRS and CDR2 YFSETQ. In DNA, the CDR3 is TGCGCCAGCAGCCCGCAGGGACTAGCCCTTTCCGAGCAGTACTTC. Its protein product is CASSPQGLALSEQYF.

The chain carries TRBV21-1 and TRBJ1-1. TRBV21-1 is a pseudogene locus. CDR3 length: 22 residues. For the CDR3, the DNA is TGTGCCAGCAGCAAAGCGAAGAAGGGCAGAGGAGGGGCCCCCGTCCCCCTCACTGAAGCTTTCTTT. It translates to CASSKAKKGRGGAPVPLTEAFF.

A word on this clone: At one of its ends the junction is not consistent with the germline gene, which may arise from a read error. J is TRBJ2-3 and V is TRBV7-9; no definite D call. CDR1 and CDR2 from the germline V gene are SEHNR and FQNEAQ (reference sequence). The length of the CDR3 is 15 residues. The CDR3, as DNA: TGTTCCAGCAGCATAGGGCTTAAAGTCACAGATACGCAGTATTTT. Amino acids: CSSSIGLKVTDTQYF.

The chain employs TRBV9 and TRBJ2-7; TRBD2 might be the D (7 bases). The V and J ends lost 3 bases and 0 bases respectively, with 13 bases between them. CDR3 length equals 15 residues. The germline CDR1 and CDR2 sequences are SGDLS and YYNGEE. CDR3 amino acids: CASSEGGGTSYEQYF. The DNA of the CDR3 is TGTGCCAGCAGCGAAGGGGGAGGGACCTCCTACGAGCAGTACTTC.

The chain employs TRBV7-3 and TRBJ1-2, with unresolved D. The CDR3 length is 15 residues. The V gene lost 0 bases and the J gene lost 7 bases, with 15 bases spanning the gap. Germline V gene lookup returns CDR1 SGHTA and CDR2 FQGTGA. CDR3 residues: CASSLTSLQSTGYTF. CDR3 DNA sequence: TGTGCCAGCAGCTTAACGTCACTCCAATCAACTGGCTACACCTTC.

This clone was counted only a few times. This rearrangement joins TRBV6-5 to TRBJ1-1, with 7 bases fitting TRBD1. There are 15 residues in the CDR3. Per the germline V gene, CDR1 is MNHEY and CDR2 is SVGAGI. V dropped 4 bases and J dropped 0; count of bases not matched to a gene: 5. CDR3 sequence (DNA): TGTGCCAGCAGTTTCCGGGACAGCGTGAACACTGAAGCTTTCTTT. As protein: CASSFRDSVNTEAFF.

The rearrangement joins TRBV30 to TRBJ1-2, with 8 bases matching TRBD1. Germline lookup yields CDR1 GTSNPN and CDR2 SVGIG (reference sequence). The ends lost 0 bases at V and 4 bases at J; junction bases unmatched: 4. The CDR3 contains 14 residues. The CDR3 here is CAWSVQGGGYGYTF. DNA of the CDR3: TGTGCCTGGAGTGTACAGGGGGGCGGCTATGGCTACACCTTC. The complete variable domain, with remaining parts taken from reference TRBV30 and TRBJ1-2, reads SQTIHQWPATLVQPVGSPLSLECTVEGTSNPNLYWYRQAAGRGLQLLFYSVGIGQISSEVPQNLSASRPQDRQFILSSKKLLLSDSGFYLCAWSVQGGGYGYTFGSGTRLTVV.

This chain joins TRBV2 and TRBJ2-7, with 10 bases identical to TRBD2. Germline CDR1 reads SNHLY; CDR2 reads FYNNEI. This CDR3 contains 13 residues. V trimming: 4 bases; J trimming: 3 bases; junction bases outside the gene matches: 0. The CDR3 reads CASSGTSGYEQYF. As DNA, the CDR3 is TGTGCCAGCAGTGGGACTAGCGGCTACGAGCAGTACTTC.

The chain couples TRBV10-3 to TRBJ1-1; D is possibly TRBD1 (6 bases). Germline V gene lookup returns CDR1 ENHRY and CDR2 SYGVKD. With 5 bases removed from V and 6 bases from J, the gap between germline ends came to 13 bases. The CDR3 contains 13 residues. For the CDR3, the DNA is TGTGCCATCAGTTCCAGGGGCATCCCTGAAGCTTTCTTT. As protein: CAISSRGIPEAFF.

The V and J genes are TRBV18 and TRBJ2-2; a possible D gene is TRBD1 (6 bases). Germline lookup yields CDR1 KGHSH and CDR2 LQKENI. The CDR3 loop spans 13 amino acids. Trimming pared 7 bases from V and 7 bases from J, leaving 13 bases between. The CDR3 reads CASFPGVNGELFF. In DNA form, the CDR3 reads TGTGCCAGCTTCCCAGGGGTCAACGGGGAGCTGTTTTTT.

This clone was seen a handful of times. The rearrangement uses TRBV5-1 and TRBJ1-1; 7 positions match TRBD1. The J segment lost 2 bases and the V segment lost 3 bases, leaving 4 bases of the junction unmatched. Germline V CDR1 and CDR2: SGHRS, YFSETQ. The CDR3 loop spans 14 amino acids. The CDR3 sequence: CASSYGTDNTEAFF. The CDR3 DNA reads as TGCGCCAGCAGCTACGGGACAGATAACACTGAAGCTTTCTTT.

The CDR3 sequence is CASSLGDRGRDGYTF. CDR3 bases: TGTGCCAGCAGCTTAGGGGACAGGGGGCGCGATGGCTACACCTTC. This chain uses TRBV7-8 with TRBJ1-2, with 12 positions matching TRBD1. V lost 1 base, J lost 6 bases, and 3 bases stayed unmatched. The germline V gene has CDR1 SGHVS and CDR2 FQNEAQ. The CDR3 runs to 15 residues.

The gene calls are TRBV30 and TRBJ2-3; 11 bases line up with TRBD1. CDR1 is GTSNPN and CDR2 is SVGIG in the germline V gene (reference sequence). This CDR3 has 14 amino acids. The trim removed 2 bases at V and 4 bases at J, leaving 2 bases unmatched. CDR3 loop: CAWSLGQGADTQYF. CDR3 nucleotide sequence: TGTGCCTGGAGTCTGGGACAGGGGGCAGATACGCAGTATTTT. Combining the CDR3 with reference TRBV30 and TRBJ2-3 gives the whole variable domain SQTIHQWPATLVQPVGSPLSLECTVEGTSNPNLYWYRQAAGRGLQLLFYSVGIGQISSEVPQNLSASRPQDRQFILSSKKLLLSDSGFYLCAWSLGQGADTQYFGPGTRLTVL.

This clone was detected only a few times. The CDR3 bases are TGTGCCAGCAGTCTCGACAGGGTAAATTCACCCCTCCACTTT. Translated: CASSLDRVNSPLHF. The chain has TRBV27 and TRBJ1-6; 7 bases fit TRBD1. Germline values: CDR1 MNHEY, CDR2 SMNVEV (reference sequence). The CDR3 is 14 residues long. V gave up 5 bases and J gave up 7 bases; unmatched junction bases: 5.

The chain combines TRBV6-4 with TRBJ2-3; D might be TRBD2 (5 bases). V was trimmed by 0 bases and J by 0 bases, leaving 7 bases between them. CDR3 length: 15 residues. Germline CDR1 reads MRHNA; CDR2 reads SNTAGT. The CDR3 is CASSDSEASTDTQYF. Here the CDR3 DNA reads TGTGCCAGCAGTGACTCGGAGGCGAGCACAGATACGCAGTATTTT.

This clone was picked up a small number of times. This chain joins TRBV30 and TRBJ1-5; no reliable D call. The V gene's germline CDR1 is GTSNPN and CDR2 SVGIG (reference sequence). CDR3 length: 13 residues. With 2 bases removed from V and 6 bases from J, the gap between germline ends came to 11 bases. The CDR3 coding sequence is TGTGCCTGGAGTTCGGGTTACGGTCAGCCCCAGCATTTT. It specifies CAWSSGYGQPQHF. Based on the CDR3 plus reference TRBV30 and TRBJ1-5, the full variable domain is SQTIHQWPATLVQPVGSPLSLECTVEGTSNPNLYWYRQAAGRGLQLLFYSVGIGQISSEVPQNLSASRPQDRQFILSSKKLLLSDSGFYLCAWSSGYGQPQHFGDGTRLSIL.

This clone was found a few times. The chain combines TRBV6-6 with TRBJ1-1; D gene ambiguous. The CDR3 runs to 12 residues. In germline, CDR1 is MNHNY, CDR2 SVGAGI (reference sequence). Trimming took 0 bases from V and 7 from J, leaving 6 bases between them. The CDR3, as DNA: TGTGCCAGCAGTTACTCGAGGAGTGAAGCTTTCTTT. Residues: CASSYSRSEAFF.

This clone came up a few times. This chain connects TRBV6-5 to TRBJ2-3; 10 bases align to TRBD1. Germline CDR1 is MNHEY and CDR2 is SVGAGI. This CDR3 has 14 residues. After removal of 5 bases from V and 4 bases from J, the junction contained 3 bases not matched to a gene. Written as DNA, the CDR3 is TGTGCCAGCAGTGAGGGGACAGGGGCAGATACGCAGTATTTT. It is translated as CASSEGTGADTQYF.

The chain links TRBV5-1 to TRBJ1-2; D is undetermined. With 0 bases removed from V and 7 bases from J, the gap between germline ends came to 31 bases. Germline CDR1 SGHRS, CDR2 YFSETQ. This CDR3 spans 20 amino acids. The CDR3 DNA sequence: TGCGCCAGCAGCTTGGCCTTCGGAGGGAAGGGTGAAGGGCTAATCTCTGGCTACACCTTC. This gives the protein CASSLAFGGKGEGLISGYTF.

This chain connects TRBV7-3 to TRBJ2-5; 10 bases fit TRBD2. V trimming: 2 bases; J trimming: 3 bases; junction bases outside the gene matches: 3. Germline CDR1 and CDR2: SGHTA and FQGTGA. This CDR3 contains 15 residues. CDR3 loop: CASSLGLAGEETQYF. The CDR3 DNA is TGTGCCAGCAGCTTAGGGCTAGCGGGGGAAGAGACCCAGTACTTC.